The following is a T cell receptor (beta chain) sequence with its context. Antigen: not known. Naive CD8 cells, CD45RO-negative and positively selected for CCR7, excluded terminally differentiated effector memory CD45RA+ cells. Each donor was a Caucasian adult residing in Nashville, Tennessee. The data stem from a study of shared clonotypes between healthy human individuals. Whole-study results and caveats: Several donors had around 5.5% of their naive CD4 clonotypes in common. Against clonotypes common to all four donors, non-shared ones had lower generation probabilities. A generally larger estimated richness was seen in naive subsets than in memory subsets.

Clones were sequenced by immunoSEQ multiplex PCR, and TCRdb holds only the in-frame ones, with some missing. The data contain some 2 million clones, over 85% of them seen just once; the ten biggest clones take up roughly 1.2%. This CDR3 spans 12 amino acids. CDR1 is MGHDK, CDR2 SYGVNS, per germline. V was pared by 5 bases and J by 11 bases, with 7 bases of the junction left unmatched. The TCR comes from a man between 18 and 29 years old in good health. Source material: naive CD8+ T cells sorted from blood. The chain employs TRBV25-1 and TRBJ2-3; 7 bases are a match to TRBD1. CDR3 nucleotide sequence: TGTGCCAGCAGTCCTAACAGGGGTGAGCAGTATTTT. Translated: CASSPNRGEQYF.